Listed below are T cell receptor beta chains from one sample, sequenced in a study of cytomegalovirus exposure and HLA in healthy donors. Generated by immunoSEQ multiplex PCR, the TCRdb table keeps only in-frame clones and is missing some. The sample contains roughly 120,000 clones, about four fifths of which appear only once. The sample comprised PBMCs. The receptors originated from a human donor in good health. CDR3s include the opening cysteine and the closing phenylalanine or tryptophan. Fields, in order: J gene, V gene, clone size, CDR3 length, D gene, CDR3 DNA, CDR3 protein. D genes are given only for firm matches. The listing skips clone size in some rows; elsewhere it reads once, few, many or a size class.

J: TRBJ2-6
V: TRBV2
size: NA
length: 16
D: TRBD1
DNA: TGTGCCCGTACCCGGACAGGGAACTCTGGGGCCAACGTCCTGACTTTC
CDR3: CARTRTGNSGANVLTF

J: TRBJ2-7
V: TRBV2
size: NA
length: 13
D: TRBD1
DNA: TGTGCCAGCAGTGTGGGACAGGGCTACGAGCAGTACTTC
CDR3: CASSVGQGYEQYF

J: TRBJ1-5
V: TRBV6-6
size: NA
length: 14
D: NA
DNA: TGTGCCAGCAGTCCCCACAGCACCCATCAGCCCCAGCATTTT
CDR3: CASSPHSTHQPQHF

J: TRBJ1-3
V: TRBV4-1
size: NA
length: 15
D: TRBD1
DNA: TGCGCCAGCAGCTCGGACAGGGTTACTGGAAACACCATATATTTT
CDR3: CASSSDRVTGNTIYF

J: TRBJ2-1
V: TRBV6-1
size: once
length: 14
D: NA
DNA: TGTGCCAGCAGCGACCTCAAGGCCGGGTATGAGCAGTTCTTC
CDR3: CASSDLKAGYEQFF

J: TRBJ1-2
V: TRBV28
size: NA
length: 14
D: TRBD1
DNA: TGTGCCAGCAGTCAACCGACAGGGGGCTACGGCTACACCTTC
CDR3: CASSQPTGGYGYTF

J: TRBJ2-3
V: TRBV18
size: NA
length: 13
D: NA
DNA: TGTGCCAGCTCCCCGACCGGAGTAGATACGCAGTATTTT
CDR3: CASSPTGVDTQYF

J: TRBJ2-1
V: TRBV18
size: NA
length: 16
D: NA
DNA: TGTGCCAGCTCGCCTTTTATGGCGGGTCAGTACAATGAGCAGTTCTTC
CDR3: CASSPFMAGQYNEQFF

J: TRBJ1-1
V: TRBV5-4
size: NA
length: 14
D: NA
DNA: TGTGCCAGCAGCCAAGCGAGGGCTGACACTGAAGCTTTCTTT
CDR3: CASSQARADTEAFF

J: TRBJ2-7
V: TRBV10-2
size: NA
length: 14
D: NA
DNA: TGCGCCAGCAGTGGGACAGGGAGGGCTTCCATGCAGTACTTC
CDR3: CASSGTGRASMQYF

J: TRBJ1-5
V: TRBV9
size: few
length: 13
D: TRBD1
DNA: TGTGCCAGCAGCAGGACAGGGGATCAGCCCCAGCATTTT
CDR3: CASSRTGDQPQHF

J: TRBJ1-1
V: TRBV5-6
size: NA
length: 16
D: TRBD1
DNA: TGTGCCAGCAGCTTGACCGGGACAGGGACGAACACTGAAGCTTTCTTT
CDR3: CASSLTGTGTNTEAFF

J: TRBJ2-7
V: TRBV9
size: NA
length: 13
D: NA
DNA: TGTGCCAGCAGCGTAGGCCCTAGCAACGAGCAGTACTTC
CDR3: CASSVGPSNEQYF

J: TRBJ2-7
V: TRBV5-4
size: few
length: 14
D: TRBD1
DNA: TGTGCCAGCAGCTCAGGACAGGGGACCTACGAGCAGTACTTC
CDR3: CASSSGQGTYEQYF